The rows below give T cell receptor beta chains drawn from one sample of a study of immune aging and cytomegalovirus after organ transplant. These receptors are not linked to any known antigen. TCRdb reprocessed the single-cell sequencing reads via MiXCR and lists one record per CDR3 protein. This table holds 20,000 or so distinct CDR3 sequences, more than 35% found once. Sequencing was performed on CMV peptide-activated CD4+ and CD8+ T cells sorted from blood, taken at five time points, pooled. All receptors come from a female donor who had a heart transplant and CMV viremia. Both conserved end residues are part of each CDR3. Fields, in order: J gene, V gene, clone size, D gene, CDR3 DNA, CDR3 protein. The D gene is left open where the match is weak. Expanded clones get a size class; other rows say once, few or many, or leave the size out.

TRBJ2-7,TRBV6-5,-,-,TGTGCCAGCAGTTACTCATTAACCGGTGGCGAGCAGCACTTC,CASSYSLTGGEQHF
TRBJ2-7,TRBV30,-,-,TGTGCCTGGAGTAGGACAGCCCGTTACGAGCAGTACTTC,CAWSRTARYEQYF
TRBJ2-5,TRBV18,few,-,TGTGCCAGCTCACCCCTCGGACAGCAAGAGACCCAGTACTTC,CASSPLGQQETQYF
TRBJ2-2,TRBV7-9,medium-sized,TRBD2,TGTGCCAGCAGTCGAAGGTTCCTAGCGGGAGTCATGCGAGGCACCGGGGAGCTGTTTTTT,CASSRRFLAGVMRGTGELFF
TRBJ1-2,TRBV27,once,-,TGTGCCAGCAGTTTATACCAGGGGTTGAGTGGCTACACCTTC,CASSLYQGLSGYTF
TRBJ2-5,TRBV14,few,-,TGTGCCAGCAGCCAAGTTACAACCCAGTACTTC,CASSQVTTQYF
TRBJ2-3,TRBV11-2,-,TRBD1,TGTGCCAGCAGTTCTAACTGGGGACAGGGGGAAACAGATACGCAGTATTTT,CASSSNWGQGETDTQYF
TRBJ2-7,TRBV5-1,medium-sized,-,TGCGCCAGCAGCTTGGAAGGGACCTACGAGCAGTACTTC,CASSLEGTYEQYF
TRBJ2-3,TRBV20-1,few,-,TGCAGTGTCATAACAGGGAAGGGGACAGATACGCAGTATTTT,CSVITGKGTDTQYF
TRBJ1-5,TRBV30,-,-,TGTGCCTGGAGTGTAAAGGGGAATCAGCCCCAGCATTTT,CAWSVKGNQPQHF
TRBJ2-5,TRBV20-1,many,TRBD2,TGCAGTGCCACTGGGGGGACTACTCAAGAGACCCAGTACTTC,CSATGGTTQETQYF
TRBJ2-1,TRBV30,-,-,TGTGCCTGGACCGGGGGGCTACCAGTGGGGGGTGAGCAGTTCTTC,CAWTGGLPVGGEQFF
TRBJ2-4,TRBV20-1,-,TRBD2,TGCAGTGCTAGAGTGATAGGGACTAGCGACATTCAGTACTTC,CSARVIGTSDIQYF
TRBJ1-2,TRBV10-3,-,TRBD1,TGTGCCATCAGTGGCTTGACAGGGTCAGGTCCTAACTATGGCTACACCTTC,CAISGLTGSGPNYGYTF
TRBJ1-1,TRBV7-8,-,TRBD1,TGTGCCAGCAGCTTAAAAGGGGGCGGTTCGACCACTGAAGCTTTCTTT,CASSLKGGGSTTEAFF
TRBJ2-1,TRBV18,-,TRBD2,TGTGCCAGCTCACCACCGGCGGGGGGAACCTACAATGAGCAGTTCTTC,CASSPPAGGTYNEQFF
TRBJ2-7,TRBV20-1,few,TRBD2,TGCAGTGCTAGGGGGACTAGCGGGAGAGTAGGAGAGCAGTACTTC,CSARGTSGRVGEQYF
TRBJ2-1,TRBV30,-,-,TGTGCCTGCGCGGGCCGGAGCAATGAGCAGTTCTTC,CACAGRSNEQFF
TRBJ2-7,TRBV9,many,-,TGTGCCAGCAGCAATTGCCCCGGAGGCGAGCAGTACTTC,CASSNCPGGEQYF
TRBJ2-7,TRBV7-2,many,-,TGTGCCAGCAGCCCCGACAGGCGCCAGTACTTC,CASSPDRRQYF
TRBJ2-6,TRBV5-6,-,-,TGTGCCAGCCGCTCCCTTTCTGGGGCCAACGTCCTGACCTTC,CASRSLSGANVLTF
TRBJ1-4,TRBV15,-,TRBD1,TGTGCCACCAGCCAGGACAGGATCGAAAAACTGTTTTTT,CATSQDRIEKLFF
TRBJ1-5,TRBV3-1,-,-,TGTGCCAGCAGCCCCGGGACAAGGGGTATGCAGCCCCAGCATTTT,CASSPGTRGMQPQHF
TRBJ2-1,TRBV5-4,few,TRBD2,TGTGCCAGCAGCTCTAAGGGACTAGCTGGCAATGAGCAGTTCTTC,CASSSKGLAGNEQFF
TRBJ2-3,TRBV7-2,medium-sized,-,TGTGCCAGCAGCTTAGATCAGGCGGACACAGATACGCAGTATTTT,CASSLDQADTDTQYF
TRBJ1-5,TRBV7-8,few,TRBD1,TGTGCCAGCAGCTTAACAGGGGCGCGCAATCAGCCCCAGCATTTT,CASSLTGARNQPQHF
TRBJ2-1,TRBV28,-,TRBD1,TGTGCCAGCAGTTTATCGACAGGGGGGAGGCAGTTCTTC,CASSLSTGGRQFF
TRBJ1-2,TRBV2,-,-,TGTGCCCGCTCCTCGACAGCCGCCTATGGCTACACCTTC,CARSSTAAYGYTF
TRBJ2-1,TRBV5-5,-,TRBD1,TGTGCCAGCCGCTTGGGGGGGACAGGGAATTTAGATGATGAGCAGTTCTTC,CASRLGGTGNLDDEQFF
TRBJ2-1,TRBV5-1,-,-,TGCGCCAGCAGCTTGGAAGCATCCTACAATGAGCAGTTCTTC,CASSLEASYNEQFF
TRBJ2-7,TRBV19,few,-,TGTGCCAGTAGTATCACGTGGCAGGGAACCTACGAGCAGTACTTC,CASSITWQGTYEQYF
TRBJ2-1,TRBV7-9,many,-,TGTGCCAGCAGCATAAGATTGGACACCCGGGACCCGATATACAATGAGCAGTTCTTC,CASSIRLDTRDPIYNEQFF
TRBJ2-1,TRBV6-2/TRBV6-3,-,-,TGTGCCAGCAGTAACCGGGACCATCTTACGAGCTCCTACAATGAGCAGTTCTTC,CASSNRDHLTSSYNEQFF
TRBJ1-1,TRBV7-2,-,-,TGTGCCAGCAGCTTAAAGGGGGGATCAGGCACTGAAGCTTTCTTT,CASSLKGGSGTEAFF
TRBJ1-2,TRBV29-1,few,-,TGCAGCGTTGAAGAGATAGGAGGGGTCTATGGCTACACCTTC,CSVEEIGGVYGYTF
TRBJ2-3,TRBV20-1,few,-,TGCAGTGCCACACCCCCTGACAGGACCACAGATACGCAGTATTTT,CSATPPDRTTDTQYF
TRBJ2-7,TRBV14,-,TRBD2,TGTGCCAGCAGCCAAGTTATGGGAGGGCTATTCGAGCAGTACTTC,CASSQVMGGLFEQYF
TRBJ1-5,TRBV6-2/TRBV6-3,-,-,TGTGCCAGCAGTTACCCAGGGGACCTTTCTCAGCCCCAGCATTTT,CASSYPGDLSQPQHF
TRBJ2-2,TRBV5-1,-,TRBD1,TGCGCCAGCAGCTTGGACAGGGGGGACGGGGAGCTGTTTTTT,CASSLDRGDGELFF
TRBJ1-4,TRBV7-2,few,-,TGTGCCAGCAGCTTAGCCGGGAATAATGAAAAACTGTTTTTT,CASSLAGNNEKLFF
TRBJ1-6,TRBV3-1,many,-,TGTGCCAGCAGCCAGTTGGTACAGGATAATTCACCCCTCCACTTT,CASSQLVQDNSPLHF
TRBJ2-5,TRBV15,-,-,TGTGCCACCAGCTATGTGGGGGGAGAGACCCAGTACTTC,CATSYVGGETQYF
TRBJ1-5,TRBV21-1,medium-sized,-,TGTGCCAGCAGCAAAGCCGGCAGCAATCAGCCCCAGCATTTT,CASSKAGSNQPQHF
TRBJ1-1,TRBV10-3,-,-,TGTGCCGTCTGTGAAGGCACTGAAGCTTTTTTT,CAVCEGTEAFF
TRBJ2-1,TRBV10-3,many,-,TGTGCCATCAGTGAGGGCGACGGGACCACTTACTCGCAGTTCTTC,CAISEGDGTTYSQFF
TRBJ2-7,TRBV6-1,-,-,TGTGCCACCTCTATGGGACTGGAGTACGAGCAGTACTTC,CATSMGLEYEQYF
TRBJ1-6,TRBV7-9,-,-,TGTGCCAGCAGCCCTCGCAGGGATAATTCACCCCTCCACTTT,CASSPRRDNSPLHF
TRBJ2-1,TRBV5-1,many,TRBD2,TGCGCCAGCAGCCCCCTCCCCCTAGCGGGAGAGGGGAATGAGCAGTTCTTC,CASSPLPLAGEGNEQFF
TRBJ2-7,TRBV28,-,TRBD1,TGTGCCAGCAGTCGGGACAGGAATTACGAGCAGTACTTC,CASSRDRNYEQYF
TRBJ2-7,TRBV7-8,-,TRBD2,TGTGCCAGCATGGGTGCGGGAGGGCCACACTACGAGCAGTACTTC,CASMGAGGPHYEQYF
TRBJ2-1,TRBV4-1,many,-,TGCGCCAGCAGCCAGAGACGGACAGCCTACAATGAGCAGTTCTTC,CASSQRRTAYNEQFF
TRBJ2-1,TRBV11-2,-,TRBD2,TGTGCCAGCAGGCGATCGGGACTAGCGGCTCTCAATGAGCAGTTCTTC,CASRRSGLAALNEQFF